The source of this T cell receptor (beta chain) is a study of regulatory T cells in long-lasting Graves disease. Study results and limitations: Patients with persistent disease showed a bias toward TRBV28, TRBJ1-2 and TRBJ2-5.

According to the study, TCR beta libraries were built with iRepertoire HTBI primers and CDR3-region Arm-PCR. TCRdb analysed the multiplex PCR reads with MiXCR anew, one entry per CDR3 protein. This table has approximately 350,000 distinct CDR3 sequences, under 20% appearing once. Trimming removed 4 bases from V and 5 bases from J, with 11 bases in between. Germline CDR1 reads SGHDN; CDR2 reads FVKESK. This CDR3 spans 13 amino acids. Comments on this clonotype: Its antigen is not identified.

Time point specified: newly diagnosed GD, antithyroid drugs for less than 3 months. From PBMCs, RNA was extracted and then used to make the TCR library. This sample also appeared in a second study, on T cells in Graves' hyperthyroidism and ophthalmopathy.

The sample consisted of peripheral blood mononuclear cells (PBMCs), taken at new diagnosis, from a patient treated with antithyroid drugs. V and J are TRBV14 and TRBJ2-5; no clear D gene. The origin of this receptor is a woman between 18 and 30 years old with Graves disease. Here the CDR3 reads CASSRALGETQYF. The CDR3 coding sequence is TGTGCCAGCAGCCGGGCGTTGGGGGAGACCCAGTACTTC.